The entry that follows covers one T cell receptor beta chain sequence. The sample originates from a study of blood T cell repertoires in COVID-19. Across the whole study: Sites across the United States, Italy and Spain contributed samples from acute and convalescent COVID-19. T cells, B-cell-depleted T cells, or PBMCs provided the cDNA or gDNA that served as material.

Authors' methods: Estimation of nucleated cell counts relied on the amplification of reference gene primers. TCRdb keeps only in-frame clones here, not all; method: immunoSEQ multiplex PCR. The D gene and trimming were derived from the DNA, and the V and J assignments and clone size from that table. The sample has 45,000 to 60,000 clones, around nine tenths seen once; the top ten hold 1% to 1.5%. This CDR3 has 18 amino acids. The ends lost 3 bases at V and 2 bases at J; junction bases unmatched: 11. Germline CDR1 WNHNN, CDR2 SYGVQD (reference sequence). The sequence derives from a man between 60 and 75 years old with acute or convalescent COVID-19. The V call is TRBV10-1, the J call TRBJ1-2; 11 bases are a match to TRBD1. Sequencing used peripheral blood. CDR3 nucleotide sequence: TGCGCCAGCAGTGACCATGGGACAGGGGGAAATTTAAACTATGGCTACACCTTC. It specifies CASSDHGTGGNLNYGYTF.